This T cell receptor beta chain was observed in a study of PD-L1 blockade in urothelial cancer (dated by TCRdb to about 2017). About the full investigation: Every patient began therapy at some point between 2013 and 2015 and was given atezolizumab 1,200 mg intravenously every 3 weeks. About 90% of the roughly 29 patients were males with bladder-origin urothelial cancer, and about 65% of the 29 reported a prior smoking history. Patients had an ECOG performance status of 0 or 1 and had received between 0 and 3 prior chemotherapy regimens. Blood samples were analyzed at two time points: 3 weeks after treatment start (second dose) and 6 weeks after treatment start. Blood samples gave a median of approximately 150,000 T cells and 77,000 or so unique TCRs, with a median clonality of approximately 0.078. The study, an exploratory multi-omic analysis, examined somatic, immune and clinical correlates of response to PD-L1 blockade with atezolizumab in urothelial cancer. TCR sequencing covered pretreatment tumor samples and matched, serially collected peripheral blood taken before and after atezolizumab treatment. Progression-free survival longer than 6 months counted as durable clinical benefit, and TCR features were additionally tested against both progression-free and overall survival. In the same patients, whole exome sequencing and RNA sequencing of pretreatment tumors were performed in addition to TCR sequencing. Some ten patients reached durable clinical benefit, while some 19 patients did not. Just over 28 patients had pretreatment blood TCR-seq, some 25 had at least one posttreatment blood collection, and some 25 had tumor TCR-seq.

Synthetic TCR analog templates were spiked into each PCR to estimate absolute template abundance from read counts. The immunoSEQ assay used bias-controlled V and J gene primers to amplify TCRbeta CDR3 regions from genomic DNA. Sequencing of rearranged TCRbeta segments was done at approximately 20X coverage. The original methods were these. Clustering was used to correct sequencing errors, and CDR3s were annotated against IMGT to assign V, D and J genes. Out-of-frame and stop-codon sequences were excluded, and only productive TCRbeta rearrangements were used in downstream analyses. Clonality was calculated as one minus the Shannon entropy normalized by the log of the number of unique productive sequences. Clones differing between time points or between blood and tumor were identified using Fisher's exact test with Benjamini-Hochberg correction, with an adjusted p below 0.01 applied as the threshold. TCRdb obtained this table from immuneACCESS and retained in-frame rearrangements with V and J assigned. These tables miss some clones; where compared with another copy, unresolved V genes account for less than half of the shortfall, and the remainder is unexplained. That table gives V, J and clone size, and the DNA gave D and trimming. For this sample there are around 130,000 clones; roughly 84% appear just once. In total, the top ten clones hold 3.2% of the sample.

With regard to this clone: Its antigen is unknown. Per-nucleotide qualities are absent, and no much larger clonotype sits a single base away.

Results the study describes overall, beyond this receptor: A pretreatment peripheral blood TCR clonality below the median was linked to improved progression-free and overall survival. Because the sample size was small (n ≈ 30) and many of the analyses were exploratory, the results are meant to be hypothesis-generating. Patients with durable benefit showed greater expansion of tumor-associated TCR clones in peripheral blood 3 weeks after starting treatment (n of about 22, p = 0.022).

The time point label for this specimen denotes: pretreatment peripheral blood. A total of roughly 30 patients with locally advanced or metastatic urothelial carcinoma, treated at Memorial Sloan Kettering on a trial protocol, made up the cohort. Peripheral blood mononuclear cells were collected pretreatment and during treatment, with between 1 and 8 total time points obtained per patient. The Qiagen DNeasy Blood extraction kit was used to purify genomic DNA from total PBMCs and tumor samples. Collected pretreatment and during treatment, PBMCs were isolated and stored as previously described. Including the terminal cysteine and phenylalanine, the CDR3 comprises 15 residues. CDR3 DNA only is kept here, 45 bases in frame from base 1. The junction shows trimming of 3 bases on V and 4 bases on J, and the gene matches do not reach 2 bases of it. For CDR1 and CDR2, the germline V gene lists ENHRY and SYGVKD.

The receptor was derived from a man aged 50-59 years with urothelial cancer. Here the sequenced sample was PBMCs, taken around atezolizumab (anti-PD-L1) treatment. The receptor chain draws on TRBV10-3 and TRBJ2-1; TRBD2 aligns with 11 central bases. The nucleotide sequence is TGTGCCATCAGTGACGGACTAGCGGGTTACAATGAGCAGTTCTTC. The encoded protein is CAISDGLAGYNEQFF.